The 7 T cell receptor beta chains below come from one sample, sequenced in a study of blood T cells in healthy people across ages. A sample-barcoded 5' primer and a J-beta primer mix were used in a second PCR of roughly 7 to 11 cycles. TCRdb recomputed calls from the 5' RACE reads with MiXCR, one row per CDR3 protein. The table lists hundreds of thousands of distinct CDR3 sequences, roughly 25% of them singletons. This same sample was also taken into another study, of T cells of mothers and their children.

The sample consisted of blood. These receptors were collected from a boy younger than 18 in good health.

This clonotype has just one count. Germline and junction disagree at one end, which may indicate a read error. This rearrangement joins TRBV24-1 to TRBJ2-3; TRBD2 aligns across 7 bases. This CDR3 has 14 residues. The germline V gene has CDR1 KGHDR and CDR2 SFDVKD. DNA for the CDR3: TGTGCCGCCAGTGTGGGCACAGCGGGGGATACGCAGTATTTT. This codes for CAASVGTAGDTQYF.

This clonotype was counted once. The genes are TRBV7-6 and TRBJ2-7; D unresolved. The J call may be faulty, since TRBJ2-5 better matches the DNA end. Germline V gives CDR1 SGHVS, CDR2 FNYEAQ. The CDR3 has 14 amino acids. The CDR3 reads CASSLEVDQETQYF. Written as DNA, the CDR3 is TGTGCCAGCAGCTTAGAGGTGGACCAAGAGACCCAGTACTTC.

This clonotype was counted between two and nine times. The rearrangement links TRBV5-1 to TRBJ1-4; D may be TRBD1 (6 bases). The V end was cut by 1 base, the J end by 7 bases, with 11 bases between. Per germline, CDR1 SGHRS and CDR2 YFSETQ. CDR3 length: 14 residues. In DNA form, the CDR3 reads TGCGCCAGCAGCTTGTCGGGGGCTTCTGAAAAACTGTTTTTT. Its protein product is CASSLSGASEKLFF. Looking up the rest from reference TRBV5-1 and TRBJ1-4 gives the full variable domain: KAGVTQTPRYLIKTRGQQVTLSCSPISGHRSVSWYQQTPGQGLQFLFEYFSETQRNKGNFPGRFSGRQFSNSRSEMNVSTLELGDSALYLCASSLSGASEKLFFGSGTQLSVL.

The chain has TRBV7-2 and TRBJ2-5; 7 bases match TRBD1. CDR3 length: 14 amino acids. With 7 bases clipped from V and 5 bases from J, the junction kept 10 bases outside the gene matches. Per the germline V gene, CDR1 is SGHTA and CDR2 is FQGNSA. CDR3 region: CASKPGQKFETQYF. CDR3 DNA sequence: TGTGCCAGCAAGCCGGGACAGAAATTTGAGACCCAGTACTTC.

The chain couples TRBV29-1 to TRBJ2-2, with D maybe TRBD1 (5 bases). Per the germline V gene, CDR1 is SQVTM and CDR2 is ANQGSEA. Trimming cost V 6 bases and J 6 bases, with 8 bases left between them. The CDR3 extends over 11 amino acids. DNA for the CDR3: TGCAGCGTGACAGTCGCCGGGGAGCTGTTTTTT. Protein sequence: CSVTVAGELFF.

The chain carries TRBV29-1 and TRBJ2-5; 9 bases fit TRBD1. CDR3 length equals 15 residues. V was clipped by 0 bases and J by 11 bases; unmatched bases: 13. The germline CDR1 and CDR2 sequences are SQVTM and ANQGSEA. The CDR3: CSVEDLAGTGREQYF. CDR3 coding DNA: TGCAGCGTTGAAGACCTGGCCGGGACAGGGAGAGAGCAGTACTTC.

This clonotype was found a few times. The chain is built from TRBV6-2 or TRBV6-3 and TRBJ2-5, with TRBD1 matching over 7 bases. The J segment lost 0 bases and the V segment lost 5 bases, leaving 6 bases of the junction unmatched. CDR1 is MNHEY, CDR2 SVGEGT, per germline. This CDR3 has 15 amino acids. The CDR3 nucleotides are TGTGCCAGCAGTCGCCCACAGGGGAACCAAGAGACCCAGTACTTC. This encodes CASSRPQGNQETQYF.